The 5 T cell receptor beta chains presented below share a single source sample, sequenced in a study of shared clonotypes between healthy human individuals. Some clones are missing from TCRdb's copy, which holds only in-frame ones; the method was immunoSEQ multiplex PCR. The table records 1.5 million to 1.9 million clones, nearly 99% of them present only once. The material sequenced was naive CD4+ T cells sorted from blood. Subset indicated: CD45RA+ positively selected. The receptors were gathered from a man under 40 in good health.

Only a few counts were recorded for this clone. CDR3 in amino acids: CASALDRGPNQPQHF. In DNA, the CDR3 is TGTGCTAGTGCCCTGGACAGGGGGCCCAATCAGCCCCAGCATTTT. V usage is TRBV12-5 and J usage is TRBJ1-5, with 11 bases matching TRBD1. Per germline, CDR1 LGHNT and CDR2 FRNRAP. This CDR3 comprises 15 residues. V shed 7 bases and J 3 bases; nucleotides not matched to a gene: 5.

This CDR3 is CASSLAQGNYNEQFF. The CDR3 DNA is TGCGCCAGCAGCTTGGCACAGGGAAATTACAATGAGCAGTTCTTC. The chain recombines TRBV5-1 with TRBJ2-1, with D perhaps matching TRBD1 (6 bases). V was pared by 0 bases and J by 4 bases, with 11 bases between. Germline-derived CDR1 and CDR2 are SGHRS and YFSETQ. The CDR3 runs 15 residues.

As to this clone: Within the sample, other DNA sequences also encode this same CDR3. This chain joins TRBV27 and TRBJ1-5; D not certain. Germline V gives CDR1 MNHEY, CDR2 SMNVEV (reference sequence). The V and J ends lost 5 bases and 3 bases respectively, with 8 bases between them. The CDR3 is 13 residues long. CDR3 DNA: TGTGCCAGCAGTCTCTTCCCCAATCAGCCCCAGCATTTT. Translating it yields CASSLFPNQPQHF.

V and J are TRBV5-1 and TRBJ2-3, with TRBD2 identical over 11 bases. V shed 0 bases, J shed 4 bases, and the junction held 4 bases outside the gene matches. The CDR3 consists of 16 residues. Germline values: CDR1 SGHRS, CDR2 YFSETQ. The CDR3, as DNA: TGCGCCAGCAGCTTGGGACTAGCGGGATATGCAGATACGCAGTATTTT. Its protein product is CASSLGLAGYADTQYF. Filled out from reference TRBV5-1 and TRBJ2-3, the complete variable domain reads KAGVTQTPRYLIKTRGQQVTLSCSPISGHRSVSWYQQTPGQGLQFLFEYFSETQRNKGNFPGRFSGRQFSNSRSEMNVSTLELGDSALYLCASSLGLAGYADTQYFGPGTRLTVL.

The CDR3 spells CASSLTAKPYEQYF. CDR3 coding DNA: TGTGCCAGCAGCTTAACTGCAAAGCCCTACGAGCAGTACTTC. V usage is TRBV7-9 and J usage is TRBJ2-7; D is undetermined. Trimming cost V 2 bases and J 2 bases, with 10 bases left between them. The CDR3 is 14 amino acids. Germline loops: CDR1 SEHNR, CDR2 FQNEAQ (reference sequence).